These 18 T cell receptor beta chains share one sample of origin, sequenced in a study of blood T cell repertoires in COVID-19. Repertoires were generated with immunoSEQ multiplex PCR, while TCRdb's copy carries only in-frame clones and drops some. The table has 200,000 to 250,000 clones, 75% to 85% seen once. The sequenced sample consisted of peripheral blood. Receptors were obtained from a woman in her 70s with COVID-19, enrolled during active disease.

This chain uses TRBV30 with TRBJ1-5, with TRBD1 matching over 11 bases. V trimming: 8 bases; J trimming: 7 bases; junction bases outside the gene matches: 4. CDR3 length: 12 residues. The germline gives CDR1 GTSNPN, CDR2 SVGIG (reference sequence). The chain's CDR3 is CAGGTGGQPQHF. The CDR3 DNA follows: TGTGCCGGTGGGACAGGGGGACAGCCCCAGCATTTT.

The CDR3 nucleotides are TGTGCCAGCAATCGTTTAGAGAGCAATGAGCAGTTCTTC. Encoded protein: CASNRLESNEQFF. The chain employs TRBV6-5 and TRBJ2-1; D call uncertain. The V gene lost 7 bases and the J gene lost 6 bases, with 13 bases spanning the gap. CDR1 and CDR2 from the germline V gene are MNHEY and SVGAGI. The CDR3 consists of 13 residues.

The chain combines TRBV6-6 with TRBJ1-5, with 8 bases fitting TRBD1. Germline V CDR1 and CDR2: MNHNY, SVGAGI (reference sequence). CDR3 length: 16 amino acids. V gave up 5 bases and J gave up 0 bases; unmatched junction bases: 6. The CDR3 DNA reads TGTGCCAGCAGTAGACAGGGGACGGTTAGCAATCAGCCCCAGCATTTT. This translates into CASSRQGTVSNQPQHF.

This chain joins TRBV4-3 and TRBJ1-3; D gene uncertain. CDR1 and CDR2 from the germline V gene are LGHNA and YSLEER. The CDR3 extends over 18 amino acids. V lost 0 bases to trimming and J lost 7 bases, with 22 bases between them. CDR3 residues: CASSQEVAADPSRNTIYF. CDR3 DNA sequence: TGCGCCAGCAGCCAAGAGGTGGCCGCTGACCCCTCTAGGAACACCATATATTTT.

The V gene is TRBV2, the J gene TRBJ1-2; 9 nucleotides line up with TRBD1. In germline, CDR1 is SNHLY, CDR2 FYNNEI. V lost 2 bases to trimming and J lost 7 bases; unmatched junction nucleotides: 8. The CDR3 spans 15 residues. CDR3 DNA: TGTGCCAGCAGTGAATGGGGAGGACAGGGGCTTGGCTACACCTTC. Protein product: CASSEWGGQGLGYTF.

The chain couples TRBV28 to TRBJ1-1; D might be TRBD1 (6 bases). Per the germline V gene, CDR1 is MDHEN and CDR2 is SYDVKM. Trimming removed 6 bases at V and 3 bases at J, with 14 bases between. The CDR3 is made up of 14 amino acids. In DNA form, the CDR3 reads TGTGCCAGCAGCTTACAGGGACTAGACACTGAAGCTTTCTTT. It encodes CASSLQGLDTEAFF.

This sequence joins TRBV7-9 and TRBJ1-1, with a weak D call TRBD1 (5 bases). Germline V gives CDR1 SEHNR, CDR2 FQNEAQ (reference sequence). V was shortened by 4 bases and J by 4 bases, with 16 bases between the two germline ends. The length of the CDR3 is 15 residues. The CDR3 region has the DNA TGTGCCAGCAGCTCCCGCCCGGGGGTGAGCACTGAAGCTTTCTTT. Its translation is CASSSRPGVSTEAFF.

The chain joins TRBV2 to TRBJ1-6; possibly TRBD1 for D (6 bases). Germline CDR1 is SNHLY and CDR2 is FYNNEI. The CDR3 has 14 amino acids. The V end lost 4 bases, the J end lost 2 bases, and 6 bases lay between the germline ends. CDR3 sequence reads: CASSGTAYNSPLHF. The CDR3 nucleotides read TGTGCCAGCAGTGGGACAGCCTATAATTCACCCCTCCACTTT.

In regard to this clone: Other DNA sequences in the sample encode the same CDR3. The chain combines TRBV6-5 with TRBJ1-2, with TRBD1 matching 10 bases. The CDR3 loop spans 13 amino acids. Per germline, CDR1 MNHEY and CDR2 SVGAGI. V lost 6 bases and J lost 4; bases outside the gene matches: 2. The DNA of the CDR3 is TGTGCCAGCAGGACAGGGGGCGGCTATGGCTACACCTTC. Its translation: CASRTGGGYGYTF.

This clone was counted only a few times. This sequence joins TRBV29-1 and TRBJ2-5; possibly TRBD2 for D (5 bases). V lost 2 bases and J lost 1, with 14 bases in between. CDR1 SQVTM and CDR2 ANQGSEA come from the germline V gene. The CDR3 contains 15 residues. The CDR3 reads CSVETPRAIQETQYF. In DNA form, the CDR3 reads TGCAGCGTTGAAACGCCGCGGGCCATCCAAGAGACCCAGTACTTC.

The rearrangement uses TRBV12-3 or TRBV12-4 and TRBJ2-7; D not certain. V dropped 1 base and J dropped 0 bases, with 4 bases sitting between them. The CDR3 has 13 residues. CDR3 amino acids: CASSLDSSYEQYF. CDR3 DNA sequence: TGTGCCAGCAGTTTAGACAGCTCCTACGAGCAGTACTTC.

CDR3 amino acids: CASSYPRGGTGGRRNTEAFF. The DNA for the CDR3 is TGTGCCAGCAGTTACCCCCGCGGCGGGACAGGGGGTCGTAGGAACACTGAAGCTTTCTTT. The J gene is TRBJ1-1, the V gene TRBV6-2 or TRBV6-3; 11 bases are a match to TRBD1. This CDR3 has 20 residues. Germline V gene lookup returns CDR1 MNHEY and CDR2 SVGEGT. J gave up 1 base and V 2 bases, and 15 bases lay outside the gene matches.

V gene TRBV6-2 or TRBV6-3 combines with J gene TRBJ1-4; TRBD1 matches 9 bases. Looked up from germline, CDR1 is MNHEY and CDR2 is SVGEGT. The V segment lost 7 bases and the J segment 10 bases; nucleotides outside the gene matches: 13. CDR3 length: 15 amino acids. CDR3 bases: TGTGCCAGCAACCCCGGGAACAGGGGGCACGGAAAACTGTTTTTT. Protein product: CASNPGNRGHGKLFF.

The V call is TRBV7-9, the J call TRBJ1-1, with TRBD1 identical over 9 bases. This CDR3 has 17 residues. Germline V CDR1 and CDR2: SEHNR, FQNEAQ (reference sequence). V was pared by 2 bases and J by 0 bases, with 7 bases of the junction left unmatched. The CDR3 bases are TGTGCCAGCAGCTTACCCCGGACAGGGGAGATGAACACTGAAGCTTTCTTT. Its protein is CASSLPRTGEMNTEAFF.

This clone came up once. V usage is TRBV14 and J usage is TRBJ2-3, with 12 bases identical to TRBD2. J gave up 5 bases and V 4 bases, and 7 bases lay outside the gene matches. Germline values: CDR1 SGHDN, CDR2 FVKESK. The CDR3 has 16 residues. The CDR3 sequence: CASSRLAGGRGDTQYF. CDR3 sequence (DNA): TGTGCCAGCAGCCGGCTAGCGGGGGGGCGCGGAGATACGCAGTATTTT.

The chain combines TRBV6-2 or TRBV6-3 with TRBJ2-1, with a possible D match to TRBD2 (5 bases). CDR3 length: 15 residues. The germline V gene has CDR1 MNHEY and CDR2 SVGEGT. V was trimmed by 5 bases and J by 0 bases, leaving 11 bases between them. The CDR3: CASSRTRSSYNEQFF. The CDR3 DNA is TGTGCCAGCAGTAGGACTCGGAGCTCCTACAATGAGCAGTTCTTC.

The sample holds one count of this clone. The chain carries TRBV3-1 (or the pseudogene TRBV3-2) and TRBJ2-5, with 9 bases lining up with TRBD1. J gave up 2 bases and V 5 bases, and 0 bases lay outside the gene matches. In germline, CDR1 is LGHDT, CDR2 YNNKEL (reference sequence). The CDR3 extends over 13 amino acids. The CDR3 is CASSDRGQETQYF. As DNA, the CDR3 is TGTGCCAGCAGCGACAGGGGGCAAGAGACCCAGTACTTC.

The V and J genes are TRBV2 and TRBJ1-6; TRBD1 is a possible D gene (6 bases). The germline V gene encodes CDR1 SNHLY and CDR2 FYNNEI. This CDR3 has 15 residues. The V gene lost 0 bases and the J gene lost 4 bases, with 7 bases spanning the gap. The CDR3, as DNA: TGTGCCAGCAGTGAAGCGGGACAATATAATTCACCCCTCCACTTT. Residues: CASSEAGQYNSPLHF.